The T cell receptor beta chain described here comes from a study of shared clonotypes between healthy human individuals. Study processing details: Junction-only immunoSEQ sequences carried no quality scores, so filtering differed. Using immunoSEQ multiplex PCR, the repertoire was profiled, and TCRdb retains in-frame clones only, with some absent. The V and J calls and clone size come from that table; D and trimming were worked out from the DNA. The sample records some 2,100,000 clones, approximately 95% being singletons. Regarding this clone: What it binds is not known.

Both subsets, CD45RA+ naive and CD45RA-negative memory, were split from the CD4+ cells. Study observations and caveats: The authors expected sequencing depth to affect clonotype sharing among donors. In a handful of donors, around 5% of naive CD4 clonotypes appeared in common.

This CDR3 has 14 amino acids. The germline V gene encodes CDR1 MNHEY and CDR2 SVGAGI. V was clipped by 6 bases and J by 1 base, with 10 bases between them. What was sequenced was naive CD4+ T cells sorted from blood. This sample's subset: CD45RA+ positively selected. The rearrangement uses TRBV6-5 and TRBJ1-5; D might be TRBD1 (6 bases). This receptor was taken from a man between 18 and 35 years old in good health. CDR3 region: CASRYDRSNQPQHF. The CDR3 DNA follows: TGTGCCAGCAGATACGACAGGAGCAATCAGCCCCAGCATTTT.